Described below is a single TCR beta chain sequence and its context. This specimen belongs to a study of control samples from healthy donors and cancer patients. Sequencing used immunoSEQ multiplex PCR; TCRdb keeps in-frame clones, though not all of them. The table shows a few hundred thousand clones, with 80% to 95% occurring only once. CDR3 size: 16 residues. Germline CDR1 reads SGHVS; CDR2 reads FNYEAQ. Trimming stripped 2 bases from V and 0 bases from J, with 11 bases between. Sequences were obtained from PBMCs. This clonotype was sampled from a man aged 35 to 55 with head and neck cancer. The V gene is TRBV7-6, the J gene TRBJ1-3; D is ambiguous. CDR3 in amino acids: CASSLTASRSGNTIYF. The CDR3 nucleotides read TGTGCCAGCAGCTTAACGGCCTCACGCTCTGGAAACACCATATATTTT.